Detailed here is one TCR beta chain. The sample is drawn from a study of CD8 T cells in ankylosing spondylitis. Trimming at V came to 4 bases and at J to 7 bases, leaving 6 bases not matched to a gene. Germline CDR1 is MNHEY and CDR2 is SMNVEV (reference sequence). The CDR3 runs to 15 residues. Preparation of TCR beta libraries was done by quantitative 5'-RACE with molecular barcodes. TCRdb analysed the 5' RACE reads with MiXCR anew, one entry per CDR3 protein. The sample includes roughly 200,000 distinct CDR3 sequences, around 13% of them seen just once. The chain has TRBV27 and TRBJ2-1; 11 nucleotides line up with TRBD2. The sample taken for sequencing was blood, either unsorted or a sorted T cell fraction (not recorded which). The receptor was derived from a male donor with ankylosing spondylitis or in good health (not recorded which). The CDR3 region is CASSSTSGGENEQFF. CDR3 coding DNA: TGTGCCAGCAGTTCAACTAGCGGGGGCGAAAATGAGCAGTTCTTC.